This entry describes one T cell receptor (beta chain). Sequencing used immunoSEQ multiplex PCR; TCRdb keeps in-frame clones, though not all of them. The sample gives 200,000 to 250,000 clones, about 86% of which show up once; approximately 6.2% is in the top ten. The sample is drawn from a study of blood T cell repertoires in COVID-19. The CDR3 is made up of 16 amino acids. Germline CDR1 reads MNHEY; CDR2 reads SMNVEV (reference sequence). The V end was cut by 1 base, the J end by 0 bases, with 10 bases between. The chain employs TRBV27 and TRBJ2-1; TRBD2 might be the D (6 bases). This clonotype originated in a man aged 60 to 75 who had recovered from COVID-19. Sequenced sample: peripheral blood. The CDR3 region is CASSLWAGSSYNEQFF. The CDR3 bases are TGTGCCAGCAGTTTATGGGCGGGGAGCTCCTACAATGAGCAGTTCTTC.